These 27 T cell receptor beta chains originate from one sample sequenced in a study of cytomegalovirus exposure and HLA in healthy donors. Sequenced by immunoSEQ multiplex PCR; TCRdb stores in-frame clones only, minus some. The sample records some 350,000 clones, about nine tenths being singletons. Sequencing was done on a sample of PBMCs. These receptor sequences come from a woman in her thirties in good health and CMV-seropositive.

The chain uses TRBV30 and TRBJ2-5, with a possible D match to TRBD2 (7 bases). The V gene lost 4 bases and the J gene lost 2 bases, with 14 bases spanning the gap. The CDR3 is 14 residues long. CDR1 GTSNPN and CDR2 SVGIG come from the germline V gene (reference sequence). CDR3 in amino acids: CAWNRGGGQETQYF. The CDR3 region has the DNA TGTGCCTGGAATAGGGGAGGGGGTCAAGAGACCCAGTACTTC.

This chain connects TRBV6-6 to TRBJ1-5; a possible D gene is TRBD1 (5 bases). The CDR3 length is 15 residues. Trimming took off 6 bases at V and 1 base at J, with 13 bases between the two ends. Germline V gene data show CDR1 as MNHNY and CDR2 as SVGAGI (reference sequence). The DNA for the CDR3 is TGTGCCAGCAGCAGGGACGGACGGAGCAATCAGCCCCAGCATTTT. This translates into CASSRDGRSNQPQHF.

The chain has TRBV7-8 and TRBJ1-1, with D tentatively TRBD1 (5 bases). CDR3 length: 14 amino acids. The germline gives CDR1 SGHVS, CDR2 FQNEAQ. V shed 1 base and J shed 3 bases, with 9 bases lying between them. CDR3 coding DNA: TGTGCCAGCAGCTTAGGGGGACGTGACACTGAAGCTTTCTTT. It encodes CASSLGGRDTEAFF.

The chain is built from TRBV6-5 and TRBJ2-3; no clear D gene. CDR3 length equals 16 residues. Germline values: CDR1 MNHEY, CDR2 SVGAGI. The ends were cut back, 0 bases at V and 2 bases at J, with 12 bases in the middle. The CDR3 here is CASSYSSGLDTDTQYF. The CDR3 coding sequence is TGTGCCAGCAGTTACTCGTCGGGTTTAGACACAGATACGCAGTATTTT.

The chain links TRBV15 to TRBJ1-5, with D perhaps TRBD1 (6 bases). This CDR3 spans 15 amino acids. Germline V gives CDR1 LNHNV, CDR2 YYDKDF (reference sequence). V was pared by 2 bases and J by 7 bases, with 15 bases between. The CDR3 is CATSRRRGAGQPQHF. The DNA for the CDR3 is TGTGCCACCAGCAGACGTCGGGGGGCCGGGCAGCCCCAGCATTTT.

This rearrangement joins TRBV7-2 to TRBJ2-7; no clear D gene. The CDR3 has 13 residues. CDR1 is SGHTA and CDR2 is FQGNSA in the germline V gene. Deletions cut 1 base from V and 2 bases from J, with 6 bases between. The CDR3 reads CASSLDPAYEQYF. The CDR3 nucleotides read TGTGCCAGCAGCTTAGATCCGGCCTACGAGCAGTACTTC.

The CDR3 reads CAWRPGIYEQYF. DNA for the CDR3: TGTGCCTGGAGGCCAGGGATCTACGAGCAGTACTTC. This chain uses TRBV30 with TRBJ2-7; TRBD1 is a possible D gene (5 bases). Trimming removed 3 bases from V and 3 bases from J, with 9 bases in between. The CDR3 loop spans 12 amino acids. Germline-derived CDR1 and CDR2 are GTSNPN and SVGIG (reference sequence).

The chain couples TRBV4-1 to TRBJ2-1; D is possibly TRBD1 (5 bases). V was clipped by 6 bases and J by 2 bases, with 17 bases between them. Germline V lookup: CDR1 MGHRA, CDR2 YSYEKL. The CDR3 is 16 residues long. CDR3 amino acids: CASSHATGLTYNEQFF. The CDR3 DNA reads TGCGCCAGCAGTCATGCTACAGGTCTTACCTACAATGAGCAGTTCTTC.

The chain couples TRBV5-1 to TRBJ2-4; 9 bases map to TRBD1. Germline lookup yields CDR1 SGHRS and CDR2 YFSETQ. The CDR3 has 16 amino acids. The V and J ends lost 4 bases and 7 bases, in that order; junction bases with no gene match: 12. The CDR3, as DNA: TGCGCCAGCAGCCAACTAACAGGGACAGGGAAGAACATTCAGTACTTC. Protein sequence: CASSQLTGTGKNIQYF.

The chain is built from TRBV6-5 and TRBJ2-7; 8 bases fit TRBD1. J gave up 3 bases and V 5 bases, and 6 bases lay outside the gene matches. Germline CDR1 reads MNHEY; CDR2 reads SVGAGI. This CDR3 has 14 amino acids. The CDR3 loop is CASSQATGGYEQYF. CDR3 coding DNA: TGTGCCAGCAGTCAGGCTACAGGGGGCTACGAGCAGTACTTC.

The chain is built from TRBV4-3 and TRBJ2-5; 7 bases agree with TRBD2. The CDR3 sequence is 14 residues long. Per the germline V gene, CDR1 is LGHNA and CDR2 is YSLEER. Unmatched junction bases numbered 3, after V lost 4 bases and J lost 1 base. As DNA, the CDR3 is TGCGCCAGCAGCCCAGGACTAGGCCAAGAGACCCAGTACTTC. This encodes CASSPGLGQETQYF.

Only one count was recorded for this clone. The V gene is TRBV15, the J gene TRBJ1-1; D ambiguous. Per the germline V gene, CDR1 is LNHNV and CDR2 is YYDKDF (reference sequence). CDR3 length: 16 residues. Trimming removed 1 base at V and 4 bases at J, with 16 bases between. CDR3 sequence: CATSRVDGGPSTEAFF. The DNA for the CDR3 is TGTGCCACCAGCAGAGTAGATGGCGGTCCTTCCACTGAAGCTTTCTTT.

V usage is TRBV7-2 and J usage is TRBJ1-3, with a possible D match to TRBD1 (6 bases). The CDR3 contains 15 residues. V was trimmed by 4 bases and J by 4 bases, leaving 14 bases between them. CDR1 is SGHTA and CDR2 is FQGNSA in the germline V gene. CDR3 sequence: CASSYRTVSGNTIYF. The CDR3, as DNA: TGTGCCAGCAGCTACAGGACAGTCTCCGGAAACACCATATATTTT.

The V gene is TRBV19, the J gene TRBJ1-1, with 9 positions matching TRBD1. The CDR3 is 13 residues long. Germline values: CDR1 LNHDA, CDR2 SQIVND (reference sequence). V lost 7 bases, J lost 4 bases, and 4 bases stayed unmatched. The CDR3 bases are TGTGCCAGTACCCCGACAGGGGGCACTGAAGCTTTCTTT. It codes for CASTPTGGTEAFF.

The V and J genes are TRBV29-1 and TRBJ2-5; D is unresolved. Germline V gene lookup returns CDR1 SQVTM and CDR2 ANQGSEA. V was clipped by 4 bases and J by 4 bases, with 13 bases between them. The CDR3 is made up of 13 amino acids. The CDR3 sequence is CSVGQVKSETQYF. DNA for the CDR3: TGCAGCGTTGGGCAGGTTAAATCAGAGACCCAGTACTTC.

This chain connects TRBV11-2 to TRBJ2-3; 7 bases line up with TRBD2. CDR1 SGHAT and CDR2 FQNNGV come from the germline V gene. V gave up 4 bases and J gave up 8 bases; unmatched junction bases: 15. This CDR3 has 16 amino acids. CDR3 sequence: CASSSPGTMPSSTQYF. The DNA of the CDR3 is TGTGCCAGCAGCTCCCCCGGGACTATGCCTTCGAGTACGCAGTATTTT.

The V and J genes are TRBV5-5 and TRBJ1-5, with D maybe TRBD1 (5 bases). CDR1 and CDR2 (germline): SGHKS, YYEKEE (reference sequence). The V gene lost 0 bases and the J gene lost 4 bases, with 17 bases spanning the gap. The CDR3 has 17 residues. As DNA, the CDR3 is TGTGCCAGCAGCTTGGCCCGACTGGGGGGAGGGAATCAGCCCCAGCATTTT. Translation gives CASSLARLGGGNQPQHF. The full variable domain, completed using reference TRBV5-5 and TRBJ1-5, is DAGVTQSPTHLIKTRGQQVTLRCSPISGHKSVSWYQQVLGQGPQFIFQYYEKEERGRGNFPDRFSARQFPNYSSELNVNALLLGDSALYLCASSLARLGGGNQPQHFGDGTRLSIL.

The chain couples TRBV29-1 to TRBJ1-2, with D possibly matching TRBD1 (5 bases). Germline CDR1 and CDR2: SQVTM and ANQGSEA. V lost 6 bases and J lost 6, with 11 bases in between. CDR3 length: 11 residues. The DNA of the CDR3 is TGCAGCGTCCAGGGCGAAGATGGCTACACCTTC. Its protein product is CSVQGEDGYTF.

The rearrangement uses TRBV13 and TRBJ2-1, with 13 bases lining up with TRBD2. The CDR3 covers 18 residues. Germline V lookup: CDR1 PRHDT, CDR2 FYEKMQ (reference sequence). V shed 1 base and J 8 bases; nucleotides not matched to a gene: 11. This CDR3 reads CASSLALGTSGAKYEQFF. For the CDR3, the DNA is TGTGCCAGCAGCTTAGCTCTTGGGACTAGCGGGGCGAAGTATGAGCAGTTCTTC.

The rearrangement links TRBV5-4 to TRBJ2-7; TRBD2 aligns across 9 bases. CDR1 SGHNT and CDR2 YYREEE come from the germline V gene (reference sequence). This CDR3 region has 15 residues. Trimming cost V 0 bases and J 6 bases; bases outside gene matches: 7. The CDR3 protein is CASSLVSIAGAEQYF. CDR3 nucleotide sequence: TGTGCCAGCAGCTTGGTCTCGATAGCGGGAGCCGAGCAGTACTTC.

The gene calls are TRBV11-1 and TRBJ2-7; 12 bases are a match to TRBD2. Germline CDR1 reads SGHAT; CDR2 reads FQDESV (reference sequence). After removal of 5 bases from V and 8 bases from J, the junction contained 10 bases not matched to a gene. The CDR3 totals 15 residues. The CDR3 reads CASSLLAGGRLKQYF. The CDR3 nucleotides read TGTGCCAGCAGCCTCCTAGCGGGGGGGCGGTTAAAGCAGTACTTC.

This clone was found once. V and J are TRBV2 and TRBJ1-6, with 10 bases lining up with TRBD1. V shed 7 bases, J shed 9 bases, and the junction held 6 bases outside the gene matches. CDR1 is SNHLY and CDR2 is FYNNEI in the germline V gene. CDR3 length equals 14 residues. In DNA form, the CDR3 reads TGTGCCAGCAACACAGGGACAGGGGTTTCACCCCTCCACTTT. This sequence encodes CASNTGTGVSPLHF.

The rearrangement uses TRBV7-9 and TRBJ2-1, with 7 positions matching TRBD1. There are 14 residues in the CDR3. Unmatched junction bases numbered 2, after V lost 3 bases and J lost 3 bases. Germline CDR1 reads SEHNR; CDR2 reads FQNEAQ (reference sequence). In DNA, the CDR3 is TGTGCCAGCAGCTTGACAGGGTTCTACAATGAGCAGTTCTTC. Amino acid sequence: CASSLTGFYNEQFF. The full variable domain, with the rest looked up from reference TRBV7-9 and TRBJ2-1, is DTGVSQNPRHKITKRGQNVTFRCDPISEHNRLYWYRQTLGQGPEFLTYFQNEAQLEKSRLLSDRFSAERPKGSFSTLEIQRTEQGDSAMYLCASSLTGFYNEQFFGPGTRLTVL.

This chain joins TRBV5-1 and TRBJ2-2; D is perhaps TRBD2 (5 bases). The V end was cut by 7 bases, the J end by 1 base, with 8 bases between. The germline gives CDR1 SGHRS, CDR2 YFSETQ. This CDR3 spans 13 amino acids. The CDR3 spells CASAEGNTGELFF. CDR3 sequence (DNA): TGCGCCAGCGCCGAGGGGAACACCGGGGAGCTGTTTTTT.

For the CDR3, the DNA is TGTGCCAGCACCCTTCATACCGGGGAGCTGTTTTTT. Amino acids: CASTLHTGELFF. The genes are TRBV13 and TRBJ2-2; D unclear. The CDR3 contains 12 residues. Germline V gene lookup returns CDR1 PRHDT and CDR2 FYEKMQ (reference sequence). Trimming removed 7 bases from V and 5 bases from J, with 8 bases in between.

This chain uses TRBV20-1 with TRBJ1-5; D is undetermined. This CDR3 has 11 residues. The germline V gene encodes CDR1 DFQATT and CDR2 SNEGSKA (reference sequence). V gave up 7 bases and J gave up 9 bases, with 13 bases separating them. DNA for the CDR3: TGCAGTGTCACGGACGGAGGGCCCCAGCATTTT. This encodes CSVTDGGPQHF.

The chain employs TRBV18 and TRBJ1-2; D possibly corresponds to TRBD1 (5 bases). Germline V gene sequence: CDR1 KGHSH, CDR2 LQKENI. The V gene lost 6 bases and the J gene lost 3 bases, with 20 bases spanning the gap. This CDR3 has 16 residues. CDR3: CASSLLSIPGDYGYTF. DNA for the CDR3: TGTGCCAGCTCCCTTCTGTCAATCCCGGGGGACTATGGCTACACCTTC. Filled out from reference TRBV18 and TRBJ1-2, the complete variable domain reads NAGVMQNPRHLVRRRGQEARLRCSPMKGHSHVYWYRQLPEEGLKFMVYLQKENIIDESGMPKERFSAEFPKEGPSILRIQQVVRGDSAAYFCASSLLSIPGDYGYTFGSGTRLTVV.